This TCR beta chain was sequenced during a study of blood T cell repertoires in COVID-19. Study-wide context: Donors in the United States, Italy and Spain gave samples during acute or convalescent COVID-19.

Trimming took 5 bases from V and 0 from J; bases not matched to a gene: 2. Germline CDR1 SGHVS, CDR2 FNYEAQ. This CDR3 is 15 amino acids long. Original data processing: Reference gene primer amplification gave nucleated cell count estimates. Only in-frame clones appear in the TCRdb table, and some are missing; sequencing was by immunoSEQ multiplex PCR. That table supplies the V and J calls and clone size; D and trimming were determined from the DNA. This table holds about 190,000 clones, 80% to 85% found once. The sample taken for sequencing was peripheral blood. This sequence joins TRBV7-6 and TRBJ2-7; 12 nucleotides agree with TRBD2. The clonotype originates from a woman aged 40 to 50 with acute or convalescent COVID-19. The CDR3 spells CASSKTSGSSYEQYF. DNA of the CDR3: TGTGCCAGCAGCAAGACTAGCGGGAGCTCCTACGAGCAGTACTTC.